A selection of T cell receptor beta chains follows, all from one sample in a study of T cell changes during pregnancy in multiple sclerosis. The method was immunoSEQ multiplex PCR; TCRdb's version includes in-frame clones alone and lacks a portion of them. The table includes under 70,000 clones, about 93% detected once. The sequencing used CD4+ T cells from peripheral blood mononuclear cells, collected after pregnancy. The source of these receptors is a female donor with multiple sclerosis, enrolled in a pregnancy study. Each CDR3 is given with its conserved first and last residue. A D gene is named only where the DNA matches it firmly. For some rows the clone size is stated as once, few or many, or as a class when expanded; others skip it.

d_call	clone_size	v_call	j_call	cdr3_nt	cdr3_aa
.	.	TRBV5-1	TRBJ2-7	TGCGCCAGCAGCTTGGAGCCGGAGCCTACCTACGAGCAGTACTTC	CASSLEPEPTYEQYF
.	.	TRBV6-1	TRBJ2-4	TGTGCCAGCAGAGAAAGCAATATAGCCAAAAACATTCAGTACTTC	CASRESNIAKNIQYF
TRBD1	.	TRBV2	TRBJ1-2	TGTGCCAGCAGTGGCACAGGGGGCGGCGGCTATGGCTACACCTTC	CASSGTGGGGYGYTF
TRBD1	.	TRBV4-2	TRBJ1-2	TGTGCCAGCAGCCAAGACGGCTCGGCAGGGGGCGTTTATGGCTACACCTTC	CASSQDGSAGGVYGYTF
.	.	TRBV10-3	TRBJ2-3	TGTGCCATCAGTGAGTCGGCCAGGGGAGGGTACGCAGATACGCAGTATTTT	CAISESARGGYADTQYF
.	.	TRBV7-9	TRBJ2-5	TGTGCCAGCAGCCGGGGGGCCGGAGAGACCCAGTACTTC	CASSRGAGETQYF
TRBD1	.	TRBV28	TRBJ1-5	TGTGCCAGCAGTTTAGATAAGCCCTCGAGGGGGCCCAAAGGATTT	CASSLDKPSRGPKGF
TRBD1	.	TRBV5-1	TRBJ2-5	TGCGCCAGCAGCTTCGGGGACAGATTACAAGAGACCCAGTACTTC	CASSFGDRLQETQYF
TRBD2	.	TRBV7-9	TRBJ2-1	TGTGCCAGCAGCCTCATCGGGGGGAATGAGCAGTTCTTC	CASSLIGGNEQFF
TRBD1	.	TRBV27	TRBJ2-7	TGTGCCAGCAGTTTCGCCTCAGACAGGGGACTTAGAGAGCAGTACTTC	CASSFASDRGLREQYF
.	.	TRBV6-1	TRBJ1-5	TGTGCCAGCAGTGAAGCCCCCCTTTCGGGGGGGTTGTATCAGCCCCAGCATTTT	CASSEAPLSGGLYQPQHF
TRBD1	once	TRBV10-1	TRBJ1-6	TGCGCCAGCAGTGAGTATTCTGTAGTGGGACAGGAAAATTCACCCCTCCACTTT	CASSEYSVVGQENSPLHF
TRBD2	once	TRBV14	TRBJ2-2	TGTGCCAGCAGAAGACTAGCGGGAGCCGGGGAGCTGTTTTTT	CASRRLAGAGELFF
.	.	TRBV18	TRBJ1-2	TGTGCCAGCTCACCGCCGACAACTTATTACTATGGCTACACCTTC	CASSPPTTYYYGYTF
.	.	TRBV6-5	TRBJ1-3	TGTGCCAGCAGTGCTAGACGGAACTCTGGAAACACCATATATTTT	CASSARRNSGNTIYF
.	.	TRBV5-5	TRBJ1-3	TGTGCCAGCAGCTTCGGGGGGGTTTACTCTGGAAACACCATATATTTT	CASSFGGVYSGNTIYF
.	.	TRBV15	TRBJ1-5	TGTGCCACCAGCAGAGATGAAGGAGATCAGCCCCAGCATTTT	CATSRDEGDQPQHF
.	.	TRBV21-1	TRBJ1-4	TGTGCCAGCAGCCCAAAAGCCGGACAGGGCTGGGAAAAACTGTTTTTT	CASSPKAGQGWEKLFF
.	.	TRBV5-4	TRBJ1-1	TGTGCCAGCAGCGTCGGAGGGGCGCAGGTCGACACTGAAGCTTTCTTT	CASSVGGAQVDTEAFF
.	.	TRBV6-5	TRBJ2-7	TGTGCCAGCAGCCGGGGTCCATCCTACGAGCAGTACTTC	CASSRGPSYEQYF
.	.	TRBV30	TRBJ1-4	TGTGCCTGGAGGGGGGGAGCAGGAGAAAAACTGTTTTTT	CAWRGGAGEKLFF
.	.	TRBV6-1	TRBJ1-1	TGTGCCAGCAGCACACCGAACACTGAAGCTTTCTTT	CASSTPNTEAFF
TRBD1	once	TRBV15	TRBJ2-5	TGTGCCACCAGCTTTTCAAGGGCCAGGGGGGAGACCCAGTACTTC	CATSFSRARGETQYF
TRBD1	once	TRBV19	TRBJ1-2	TGTGCCAGTAGTTCGGGACAGACGTTTAACTATGGCTACACCTTC	CASSSGQTFNYGYTF
.	.	TRBV9	TRBJ2-3	TGTGCCAGCAGCGTAGGTAACAGGGCGAATACGCAGTATTTT	CASSVGNRANTQYF
TRBD1	.	TRBV6-5	TRBJ2-7	TGTGCCAGCAGCCCGGGACAGTCGCTCGAGCAGTACTTC	CASSPGQSLEQYF
.	.	TRBV9	TRBJ1-3	TGTGCCAGCAGCATTTTTCCGGGACAAAAGAGCTCTGGAAACACCATATATTTT	CASSIFPGQKSSGNTIYF
.	.	TRBV21-1	TRBJ2-6	TGTGCCAGCAGCAACAGGTATAGCTCTGGGGCCAACGTCCTGACTTTC	CASSNRYSSGANVLTF
TRBD1	.	TRBV19	TRBJ2-3	TGTGCCAGTCGGCTAAACGACAGGGACAGAGATACGCAGTATTTT	CASRLNDRDRDTQYF
TRBD1	once	TRBV5-8	TRBJ1-4	TGTGCCAGCAGCATGGGACAGGGACCAACTAATGAAAAACTGTTTTTT	CASSMGQGPTNEKLFF
.	.	TRBV15	TRBJ2-3	TGTGCCACCAGCAGAGAAGATCTAGGAGTTAGCACAGATACGCAGTATTTT	CATSREDLGVSTDTQYF
.	.	TRBV7-3	TRBJ2-5	TGTGCCAGCAGCCGGGGGGCCCGGGAGACCCAGTACTTC	CASSRGARETQYF
TRBD2	once	TRBV7-2	TRBJ2-5	TGTGCCAGCAGCTCGGGACTAGCGGTACAAGAGACCCAGTACTTC	CASSSGLAVQETQYF
.	once	TRBV7-9	TRBJ1-4	TGTGCCAGCAGCTTCCATCAGGGGCCTTGGGGAAAACTGTTTTTT	CASSFHQGPWGKLFF
.	.	TRBV21-1	TRBJ1-2	TGTGCCAGCAGCAAAGTGGACAGCCGCTATGGCTACACCTTC	CASSKVDSRYGYTF
.	.	TRBV30	TRBJ1-2	TGTGCCTGGAGTGGCAGGCACTATGGCTACACCTTC	CAWSGRHYGYTF
TRBD1	.	TRBV9	TRBJ2-1	TGTGCCAGCAGCCCCAGGGGGCCCTACTACAATGAGCAGTTCTTC	CASSPRGPYYNEQFF
TRBD1	.	TRBV19	TRBJ1-4	TGTGCCAGTAGGAGGGACAGCGCAACTAATGAAAAACTGTTTTTT	CASRRDSATNEKLFF
.	.	TRBV30	TRBJ2-5	TGTGCCTCCGGGGGACAGAAAGAGACCCAGTACTTC	CASGGQKETQYF
.	.	TRBV5-1	TRBJ1-6	TGCGCCAGCAGTTCCGGGGGGGGTCCTAGTCATTCACCCCTCCACTTT	CASSSGGGPSHSPLHF
TRBD1	once	TRBV18	TRBJ2-1	TGTGCCAGCTCACCATTAAGACAGGGGGCGGATGAGCAGTTCTTC	CASSPLRQGADEQFF
TRBD1	.	TRBV5-1	TRBJ1-5	TGCGCCAGCAGCCGGGAGACAGGGGACAATCAGCCCCAGCATTTT	CASSRETGDNQPQHF
.	.	TRBV18	TRBJ2-1	TGTGCCAGCTCAGGTCAGAGAGTATCCCACAGACACAATGAGCAGTTCTTC	CASSGQRVSHRHNEQFF
.	.	TRBV11-2	TRBJ2-5	TGTGCCAGCAGCTCCATCAAGGGGGGGGCACGGTTGGAGACCCAGTACTTC	CASSSIKGGARLETQYF
.	once	TRBV29-1	TRBJ1-6	TGCAGCGTTGAAAATGTATCGAGGTGGCCCTATAATTCACCCCTCCACTTT	CSVENVSRWPYNSPLHF
.	.	TRBV10-1	TRBJ2-5	TGCGCCAGCAGTGAGTCCCAGGGAGAGACCCAGTACTTC	CASSESQGETQYF
.	.	TRBV7-2	TRBJ1-1	TGTGCCAGCAGCCCAGGACCCGCGCGGGCTGAAGCTTTCTTT	CASSPGPARAEAFF
.	.	TRBV30	TRBJ2-7	TGTGCCTGGACCCGCCGACATAGTTTTCCCGAGCAGTACTTC	CAWTRRHSFPEQYF
TRBD1	.	TRBV2	TRBJ2-2	TGTGCCAGCAGGACAGGGAGAAACACCGGGGAGCTGTTTTTT	CASRTGRNTGELFF
TRBD1	.	TRBV4-1	TRBJ2-7	TGCGCCAGCAGCCAAAACCTGGGACAGGGGAATTACGAGCAGTACTTC	CASSQNLGQGNYEQYF
.	once	TRBV18	TRBJ1-2	TGTGCCAGCTCACTTGACAGCAACTATGGCTACACCTTC	CASSLDSNYGYTF
TRBD1	.	TRBV18	TRBJ2-1	TGTGCCAGCTCATTCGAAGGGACAGGGGACAATGAGCAGTTCTTC	CASSFEGTGDNEQFF
TRBD1	few	TRBV29-1	TRBJ1-3	TGCAGCGTTTCTTGGACAGGGGGAAACACCATATATTTT	CSVSWTGGNTIYF